Listed here are 20 T cell receptor beta chains from one sample, sequenced in a study of molecular identifiers for immune sequencing clone quantification. TCRdb re-analysed the PCR reads in MiXCR, keeping a single row per CDR3 protein. The sample has about 40,000 distinct CDR3 sequences, nearly 25% seen once. What was sequenced was naive CD8+ T cells from blood, with Jurkat cell RNA spiked in. Subset denoted: FACS-sorted CD8+CD4-CCR7+CD45RA+ naive T cells. The source is a human donor in good health. Some libraries in this study had Jurkat cell RNA spiked in.

This clonotype was picked up many times. The rearrangement uses TRBV7-9 and TRBJ2-1, with 8 bases matching TRBD1. The CDR3 covers 16 residues. V was pared by 5 bases and J by 4 bases, with 10 bases of the junction left unmatched. Germline V gene lookup returns CDR1 SEHNR and CDR2 FQNEAQ (reference sequence). The CDR3 here is CASSPSSGTGYNEQFF. CDR3 DNA: TGTGCCAGCAGCCCCTCGTCCGGGACAGGTTACAATGAGCAGTTCTTC.

The chain combines TRBV7-9 with TRBJ2-2; perhaps TRBD2 as D (6 bases). V lost 8 bases, J lost 4 bases, and 14 bases lay in between. Per the germline V gene, CDR1 is SEHNR and CDR2 is FQNEAQ (reference sequence). The CDR3 is 14 amino acids. In DNA form, the CDR3 reads TGTGCCAGCGTCCCTGACGGGGGCACCGGGGAGCTGTTTTTT. Translation: CASVPDGGTGELFF.

This clonotype was observed many times. This chain links TRBV24-1 with TRBJ2-3; 11 bases fit TRBD2. Trimming at V came to 4 bases and at J to 4 bases, leaving 12 bases not matched to a gene. Germline CDR1 KGHDR, CDR2 SFDVKD. The CDR3 runs 18 residues. CDR3 in amino acids: CATSDPQLAGGEADTQYF. The CDR3 DNA sequence: TGTGCCACCAGTGACCCGCAGCTAGCGGGAGGAGAAGCAGATACGCAGTATTTT.

This chain uses TRBV7-9 with TRBJ1-4; D is undetermined. The V gene's germline CDR1 is SEHNR and CDR2 FQNEAQ (reference sequence). The V gene lost 5 bases and the J gene lost 4 bases, with 14 bases spanning the gap. This CDR3 is built from 15 residues. The CDR3 bases are TGTGCCAGCAGCCTCCCGACGGGATATAATGAAAAACTGTTTTTT. Its protein product is CASSLPTGYNEKLFF.

This chain links TRBV11-2 with TRBJ2-3, with 10 positions matching TRBD2. CDR1 is SGHAT and CDR2 is FQNNGV in the germline V gene. The CDR3 length is 15 residues. V lost 8 bases to trimming and J lost 4 bases; unmatched junction nucleotides: 9. The CDR3 nucleotides are TGTGCCAGCCGCGTGCTAGCGGGAGACCCAGATACGCAGTATTTT. Amino acid sequence: CASRVLAGDPDTQYF.

For this clonotype: Just one base apart from a much larger clone, this may be a read error. The chain links TRBV7-6 to TRBJ2-5, with 8 bases matching TRBD1. The CDR3 has 15 amino acids. The germline CDR1 and CDR2 sequences are SGHVS and FNYEAQ. The CDR3 nucleotides read TGTGCCTGCAGCCCCAGACAGGGGTGGAGGGAGACCCAGTACTTC. It yields the protein CACSPRQGWRETQYF.

The V gene is TRBV5-3, the J gene TRBJ2-3; D is uncertain. TRBV5-3 is an ORF, with its function uncertain. V gave up 8 bases and J gave up 5 bases, with 18 bases separating them. The CDR3 runs 14 residues. The CDR3 loop is CASSPASSEDTQYF. CDR3 sequence (DNA): TGTGCCAGCAGCCCGGCATCTAGTGAAGATACGCAGTATTTT.

This clonotype was picked up many times. The rearrangement links TRBV19 to TRBJ2-7; the D is unclear. V was clipped by 6 bases and J by 0 bases, with 15 bases between them. Germline V CDR1 and CDR2: LNHDA, SQIVND (reference sequence). CDR3 size: 15 residues. CDR3 in amino acids: CASSPAPASSYEQYF. CDR3 coding DNA: TGTGCCAGTAGCCCTGCGCCAGCGAGCTCCTACGAGCAGTACTTC.

V gene TRBV27 combines with J gene TRBJ1-5; TRBD1 aligns across 9 bases. The CDR3 consists of 15 residues. J was trimmed by 9 bases and V by 5 bases; bases with no gene match: 11. Germline assignment: CDR1 MNHEY and CDR2 SMNVEV (reference sequence). DNA for the CDR3: TGTGCCAGCAGTATTGGACAGGGGTTTTATCGGCCCCAGCATTTT. Protein sequence: CASSIGQGFYRPQHF.

This clonotype was found many times. The rearrangement uses TRBV19 and TRBJ2-3; 9 bases map to TRBD1. The trim removed 5 bases at V and 3 bases at J, leaving 6 bases unmatched. CDR1 is LNHDA, CDR2 SQIVND, per germline (reference sequence). The CDR3 consists of 15 residues. The DNA of the CDR3 is TGTGCCAGTAGTGCCAGGACAGGGGTGACAGATACGCAGTATTTT. Protein product: CASSARTGVTDTQYF.

This clonotype was picked up a small number of times. A much larger clone sits a single nucleotide away, making a read error possible. The rearrangement uses TRBV5-1 and TRBJ2-5, with 10 bases identical to TRBD1. CDR1 is SGHRS, CDR2 YFSETQ, per germline. This CDR3 is 15 amino acids long. The CDR3 region is CPSRPTGGAYETQYF. DNA of the CDR3: TGCCCCAGCAGACCGACAGGGGGCGCGTATGAGACCCAGTACTTC.

In the case of this clonotype: A junction boundary mismatches the germline segment, possibly from a read error. The chain recombines TRBV4-1 with TRBJ2-3; TRBD2 is a possible D gene (5 bases). The CDR3 is 15 amino acids. CDR1 and CDR2 from the germline V gene are MGHRA and YSYEKL. The CDR3 DNA is TGCGCCAGCAGCCAAGGAGGGTCTAGCACAGATTCGCAGTCTTTT. It codes for CASSQGGSSTDSQSF.

In its sample, this clonotype was seen many times. CDR3 loop: CASSQIRDSPKNIQYF. CDR3 DNA sequence: TGTGCCAGTAGTCAAATCCGGGACAGCCCCAAAAACATTCAGTACTTC. The chain combines TRBV19 with TRBJ2-4, with 7 bases fitting TRBD1. Trimming removed 5 bases from V and 2 bases from J; junction bases left unmatched: 9. CDR1 and CDR2 from the germline V gene are LNHDA and SQIVND (reference sequence). This CDR3 is built from 16 residues.

This clonotype was observed many times. The chain joins TRBV6-5 to TRBJ1-5; D possibly corresponds to TRBD1 (5 bases). This CDR3 region has 15 residues. V gave up 6 bases and J gave up 0 bases, with 12 bases separating them. Per germline, CDR1 MNHEY and CDR2 SVGAGI. CDR3 region: CASSPSGYSNQPQHF. The CDR3 coding sequence is TGTGCCAGCAGCCCGTCAGGGTATAGCAATCAGCCCCAGCATTTT.

This clonotype was found many times. J is TRBJ1-1 and V is TRBV15; D is possibly TRBD1 (6 bases). The V gene's germline CDR1 is LNHNV and CDR2 YYDKDF (reference sequence). The V end lost 7 bases, the J end lost 3 bases, and 15 bases lay between the germline ends. The CDR3 length is 14 residues. The CDR3 nucleotides read TGTGCCACCAAAGGGGGAGCAGAGTACACTGAAGCTTTCTTT. It is translated as CATKGGAEYTEAFF.

This clonotype was detected ten times or more. The chain couples TRBV4-1 to TRBJ2-7; possible D gene TRBD2, 6 bases. CDR1 MGHRA and CDR2 YSYEKL come from the germline V gene. This CDR3 spans 15 amino acids. V was clipped by 1 base and J by 3 bases, with 13 bases between them. CDR3 amino acids: CASSQVAAGRYEQYF. CDR3 sequence (DNA): TGCGCCAGCAGCCAAGTAGCGGCGGGGCGCTACGAGCAGTACTTC.

This clonotype has ten or more counts. The chain links TRBV19 to TRBJ2-7; 8 bases match TRBD1. The V segment lost 4 bases and the J segment 4 bases; nucleotides outside the gene matches: 6. The CDR3 runs to 14 residues. CDR1 and CDR2 (germline): LNHDA, SQIVND (reference sequence). The chain's CDR3 is CASSTQGASYEQYF. CDR3 bases: TGTGCCAGTAGTACGCAGGGGGCGAGTTACGAGCAGTACTTC.

This clonotype is judged medium-sized. The CDR3 loop is CASSLQGFQETQYF. The CDR3 DNA reads TGTGCCAGCAGTCTACAGGGCTTCCAAGAGACCCAGTACTTC. The chain employs TRBV12-3 or TRBV12-4 and TRBJ2-5; D might be TRBD1 (6 bases). The V gene lost 5 bases and the J gene lost 1 base, with 11 bases spanning the gap. CDR3 length: 14 amino acids.

As to this clonotype: It may be a read error: a sequence one base away is much more abundant. J is TRBJ2-3 and V is TRBV18; D gene unclear. The CDR3 extends over 14 amino acids. Germline CDR1 is KGHSH and CDR2 is LQKENI. CDR3 sequence (DNA): TGTGCCAGCCCACCACCCGATTACACAGATACGCAGTATTTT. This sequence encodes CASPPPDYTDTQYF. The full variable domain, rest sourced from reference TRBV18 and TRBJ2-3, is NAGVMQNPRHLVRRRGQEARLRCSPMKGHSHVYWYRQLPEEGLKFMVYLQKENIIDESGMPKERFSAEFPKEGPSILRIQQVVRGDSAAYFCASPPPDYTDTQYFGPGTRLTVL.

A remark on this clonotype: A clone one base away is much larger, so this may be a read error. A read error is likely, as this CDR3 ends without the conserved phenylalanine or tryptophan. The V and J genes are TRBV3-1 and TRBJ1-4, with D uncertain. From germline, CDR1 is LGHDT and CDR2 YNNKEL (reference sequence). The germline V and J ends were trimmed by 1 base and 7 bases, with 16 bases remaining between them. The CDR3 runs 16 residues. In DNA form, the CDR3 reads TGTGCCAGCAGCCAAGGCCTGGGCCGCCGATCTGAAAAACTGTTTCTT. As protein: CASSQGLGRRSEKLFL.